This T cell receptor beta chain was captured in a study of blood T cells in healthy people across ages. Notes on this clonotype: What it binds is not known.

The authors extracted at least 5.5 micrograms of total RNA per sample. General observations from the study: Unsorted PBMCs prevented conclusive naive versus antigen-experienced comparison. Diversity of TCR beta per million T cells declined in a roughly linear way with age.

Using a J-beta primer mix together with a sample-barcoded 5' primer, a second PCR was run for roughly 6 to 12 cycles. From each sample, at least 3 million paired-end reads containing CDR3 were obtained. One entry per CDR3 protein, called by TCRdb with MiXCR from the 5' RACE reads. The table lists approximately 830,000 distinct CDR3 sequences, around two thirds of them singletons, with roughly 26% in the top ten. The source is a man younger than 40 in good health. Sequencing was performed on blood.

The CDR3 nucleotides read TGTGCCAGCAGTTACGGACTAGCGGGGGGTTACTCCTACGAGCAGTACTTC. It is translated as CASSYGLAGGYSYEQYF. The chain combines TRBV6-5 with TRBJ2-7, with 14 bases matching TRBD2. The CDR3 runs 17 residues. J was trimmed by 0 bases and V by 2 bases; bases with no gene match: 3. Germline lookup yields CDR1 MNHEY and CDR2 SVGAGI.